Detailed here is one TCR beta chain. The antigen remains unidentified. The entry originates in a study of monozygotic twins with inflammatory bowel disease. Overall study results and limits: Compared with healthy co-twins, IBD patients showed reduced TCRbeta repertoire diversity by inverse Simpson.

This CDR3 spans 15 amino acids. CDR1 is SEHNR, CDR2 FQNEAQ, per germline (reference sequence). For each CDR3 protein, TCRdb gives one entry from its re-call of the 5' RACE reads, without DNA. The sample shows about 330,000 distinct CDR3 sequences, and 2% to 2.5% sits with its ten largest clones. The gene calls are TRBV7-9 and TRBJ1-1; the D call of TRBD1 rests on TCRdb alone, since no DNA is present to check it. The sequenced sample was blood. This clonotype was obtained from a human donor with ulcerative colitis or Crohn's disease, or a healthy co-twin of an affected twin (not recorded which). CDR3 protein: CASSPTTGGNTEAFF.